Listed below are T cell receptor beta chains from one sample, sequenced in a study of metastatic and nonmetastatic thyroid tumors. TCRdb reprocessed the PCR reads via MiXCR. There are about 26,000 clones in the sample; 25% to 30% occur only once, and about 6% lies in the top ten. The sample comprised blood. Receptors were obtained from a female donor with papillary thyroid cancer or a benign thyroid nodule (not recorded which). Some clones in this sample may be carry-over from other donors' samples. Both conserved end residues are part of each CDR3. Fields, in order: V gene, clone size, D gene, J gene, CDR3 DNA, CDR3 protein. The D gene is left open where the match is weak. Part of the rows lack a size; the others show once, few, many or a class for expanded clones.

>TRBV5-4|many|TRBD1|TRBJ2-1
TGTGCCAGCAGTCAGGGACAGGGTCATGGTGAGCAGTTCTTC
CASSQGQGHGEQFF
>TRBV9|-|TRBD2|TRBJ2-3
TGTGCCAGCAGCGTATCCCCAGCGGGAGGTCCTTGGACAGATACGCAGTATTTT
CASSVSPAGGPWTDTQYF
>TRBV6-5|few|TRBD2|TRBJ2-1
TGTGCCAGCAGTTACTGGCTAGCGGGGGGTGGGCACAATGAGCAGTTCTTC
CASSYWLAGGGHNEQFF
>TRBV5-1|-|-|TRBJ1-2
TGCGCCAGCAGCTTGGCGATAGGGGACTATGGCTACACCTTC
CASSLAIGDYGYTF
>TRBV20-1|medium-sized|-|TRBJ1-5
TGCAGTGCTCGCGGGGGGCCGGGACAGCCCCAGCATTTT
CSARGGPGQPQHF
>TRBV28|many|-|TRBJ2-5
TGTGCCAGCAGTTTCCAGGCGGGTGGGCAAGAGACCCAGTACTTC
CASSFQAGGQETQYF
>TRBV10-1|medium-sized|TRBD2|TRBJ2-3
TGCGCCAGCAGCCTGACTAGCGGGAGAGCAGATACGCAGTATTTT
CASSLTSGRADTQYF
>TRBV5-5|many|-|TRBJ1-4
TGTGCCAGCAGCTTCCCGGCAACTAATGAAAAACTGTTTTTT
CASSFPATNEKLFF
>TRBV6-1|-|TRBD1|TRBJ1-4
TGTGCCAGCAGTGTAGGGACAGTTAATGAAAAACTGTTTTTT
CASSVGTVNEKLFF
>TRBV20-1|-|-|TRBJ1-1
TGCAGTGCTAGGACCCTGGACGGATTAAACACTGAAGCTTTCTTT
CSARTLDGLNTEAFF
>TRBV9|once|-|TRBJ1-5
TGTGCCAGCAGCGTAAGGCAGGGGAGTAGCAATCAGCCCCAGCATTTT
CASSVRQGSSNQPQHF
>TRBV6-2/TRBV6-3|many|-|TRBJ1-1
TGTGCCAGCAGTTACCCCGCCAGGGCCCTCATGAACACTGAAGCTTTCTTT
CASSYPARALMNTEAFF
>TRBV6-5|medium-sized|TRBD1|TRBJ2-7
TGTGCCAGCAGTTACTCGACAGGGGGTGGAAGCGAGCAGTACTTC
CASSYSTGGGSEQYF
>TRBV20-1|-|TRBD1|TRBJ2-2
TGCAGTGCTGGGGGAAATGGGGGACAGGGGTCTTCAAACACCGTGGAGCTGTTTTTT
CSAGGNGGQGSSNTVELFF
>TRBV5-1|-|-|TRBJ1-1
TGCGCCAGCAGCCTCTCCACAGCGAACACTGAAGCTTTCTTT
CASSLSTANTEAFF
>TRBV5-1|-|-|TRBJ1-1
TGCGCCAGCAGCTTGGCGGTCCCACCTATGAACACTGAAGCTTTCTTT
CASSLAVPPMNTEAFF
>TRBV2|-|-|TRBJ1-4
TGTGCCAGCAGTTCGTCAGGAGTGCTGGGTGAAAAACTGTTTTTT
CASSSSGVLGEKLFF
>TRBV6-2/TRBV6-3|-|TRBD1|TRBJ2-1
TGTGCCAGCAGTTACTCGGGGACAGGGACCTCCTACAATGAGCAGTTCTTC
CASSYSGTGTSYNEQFF
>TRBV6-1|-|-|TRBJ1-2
TGTGCCAGCAGTCTTGACAGCCCCCGCCGCTACACCTTC
CASSLDSPRRYTF
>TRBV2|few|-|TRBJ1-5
TGTGCCAGCAGTGAATATCAGTCAGGGAACCAGCCCCAGCATTTT
CASSEYQSGNQPQHF
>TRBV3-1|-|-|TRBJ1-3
TGTTCCAGCAGCAAATCGGACAGTCCCTCTGGAAACACCATATATTTT
CSSSKSDSPSGNTIYF
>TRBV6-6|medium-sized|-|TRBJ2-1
TGTGCCAGCAGTCCCTCGAGAGGGGAGACCTACAATGAGCAGTTCTTC
CASSPSRGETYNEQFF
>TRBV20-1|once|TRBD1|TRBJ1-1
TGCAGTGCCCCCGACAGGGTCTCTGAAGCTTTCTTT
CSAPDRVSEAFF
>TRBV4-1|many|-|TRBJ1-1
TGCGCCAGCAGCCAAGATATAGGAAGCACTGAAGCTTTCTTT
CASSQDIGSTEAFF
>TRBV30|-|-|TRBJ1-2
TGTGCCTGGAGTACGGGCAACTATGGCTACACCTTC
CAWSTGNYGYTF
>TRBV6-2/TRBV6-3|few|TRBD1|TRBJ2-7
TGTGCCAGCGGGGACAGGGCCTACTACGAGCAGTACTTC
CASGDRAYYEQYF
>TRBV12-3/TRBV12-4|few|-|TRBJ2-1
TGTGCCAGCAGCCGTAACTGGGCCTCCTACAACGATCAGTTCTTC
CASSRNWASYNDQFF
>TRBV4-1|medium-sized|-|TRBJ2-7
TGCGCCAGCAGCCAAGGGACGGGCAGGGGGGTCTACGAGCAGTACTTC
CASSQGTGRGVYEQYF
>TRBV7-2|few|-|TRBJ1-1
TGTGCCAGCAGCTTAGAGGCGCGGATTGCAGCTTTCTTT
CASSLEARIAAFF
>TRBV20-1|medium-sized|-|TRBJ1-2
TGCAGTGCTAGACAGGACAGCCCTCGTAGTGGCTACACCTTC
CSARQDSPRSGYTF
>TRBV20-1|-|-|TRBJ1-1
TGCAGTGCCTGGAGTGGGGGCTGGAACACTGAAGCTTTCTTT
CSAWSGGWNTEAFF
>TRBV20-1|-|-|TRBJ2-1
TGCAGTGCTATAGTAAGCAATGATCAGTTCTTC
CSAIVSNDQFF
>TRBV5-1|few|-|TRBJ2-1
TGCGCCAGCAGCTACGAAGTATCCTACAGGGTCAATGAGCAGTTCTTC
CASSYEVSYRVNEQFF
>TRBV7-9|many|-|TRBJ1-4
TGTGCCAGCAGTCTAGACTTAGGCCTTAATGAAAAACTGTTTTTT
CASSLDLGLNEKLFF
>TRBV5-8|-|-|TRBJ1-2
TGTGCCAGCAGCCCCGGGACCTCTACCCGCGGCTACACCTTC
CASSPGTSTRGYTF
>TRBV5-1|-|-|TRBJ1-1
TGCGCCAGCAGCTTGGACAGGGCTCTTGAAGCTTTCTTT
CASSLDRALEAFF
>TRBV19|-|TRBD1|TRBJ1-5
TGTGCCAGTAGTATCCGGGACAGGGGGGTCAATCAGCCCCAGCATTTT
CASSIRDRGVNQPQHF
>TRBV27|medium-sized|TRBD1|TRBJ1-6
TGTGCCAGCAGTTTGGAGCAGGGGGGGAGGTCACCCCTCCACTTT
CASSLEQGGRSPLHF
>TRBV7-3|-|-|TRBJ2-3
TGTGCCAGCAGCTTATTTTGCCGTGTAAACACAGATACGCAGTATTTT
CASSLFCRVNTDTQYF
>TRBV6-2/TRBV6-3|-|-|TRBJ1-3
TGTGCCAGCAGTTTACTCATGGGGAAGTCTGGAAACACCATATATTTT
CASSLLMGKSGNTIYF
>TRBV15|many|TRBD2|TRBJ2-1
TGTGCCACCAGCAGAGATCAAACTAGCGGGAGAGGTCGGTTCTTC
CATSRDQTSGRGRFF
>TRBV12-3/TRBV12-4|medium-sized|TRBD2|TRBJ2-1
TGTGCCAGCAGTTTTTCCCTGGGAGGGCCGAATGAGCAGTTCTTC
CASSFSLGGPNEQFF
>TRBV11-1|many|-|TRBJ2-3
TGTGCCAGCAGGCGGGACTCGACGCGGCCAGATACGCAGTATTTT
CASRRDSTRPDTQYF
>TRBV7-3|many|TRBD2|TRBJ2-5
TGTGCCAGCAGCGTAGGACTAGCGGGCTGGGGGGTAGAGACCCAGTACTTC
CASSVGLAGWGVETQYF
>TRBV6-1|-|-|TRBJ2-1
TGTGCCAGCAGTGTAGGAGGTAGTACTGAGCAGTTCTTC
CASSVGGSTEQFF